This T cell receptor (beta chain) is drawn from a study of T cell responses to AZD1222 COVID-19 vaccine. This clone came up once. The method was immunoSEQ multiplex PCR; TCRdb's version includes in-frame clones alone and lacks a portion of them. The table shows 150,000 to 200,000 clones, with about nine tenths occurring only once. Source: peripheral blood, taken 28 days after the second AZD1222 dose. The receptor was isolated from an adult who received the AZD1222 COVID-19 vaccine.

The CDR3 is CASSRLRDGLYEQYF. The CDR3 DNA follows: TGTGCCAGCAGTCGGCTCCGGGACGGATTATACGAGCAGTACTTC. The V gene is TRBV6-6, the J gene TRBJ2-7; D is tentatively TRBD1 or TRBD2 (5 bases each). The CDR3 consists of 15 residues. The V end lost 5 bases, the J end lost 4 bases, and 18 bases lay between the germline ends. CDR1 and CDR2 from the germline V gene are MNHNY and SVGAGI (reference sequence).